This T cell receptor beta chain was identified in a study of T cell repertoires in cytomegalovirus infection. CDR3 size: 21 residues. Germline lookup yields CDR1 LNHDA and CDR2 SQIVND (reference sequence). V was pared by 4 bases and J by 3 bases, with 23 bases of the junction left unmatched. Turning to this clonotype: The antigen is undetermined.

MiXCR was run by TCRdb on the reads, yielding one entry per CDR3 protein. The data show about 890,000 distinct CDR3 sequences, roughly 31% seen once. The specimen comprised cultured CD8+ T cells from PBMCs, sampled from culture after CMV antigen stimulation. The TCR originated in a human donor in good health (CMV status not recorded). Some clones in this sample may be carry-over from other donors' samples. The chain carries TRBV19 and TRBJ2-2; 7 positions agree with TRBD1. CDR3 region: CASSTPPDRDRRGFYTGELFF. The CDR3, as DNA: TGTGCCAGTAGTACGCCCCCCGACAGGGATCGGAGAGGGTTCTACACCGGGGAGCTGTTTTTT. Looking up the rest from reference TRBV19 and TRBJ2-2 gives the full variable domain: DGGITQSPKYLFRKEGQNVTLSCEQNLNHDAMYWYRQDPGQGLRLIYYSQIVNDFQKGDIAEGYSVSREKKESFPLTVTSAQKNPTAFYLCASSTPPDRDRRGFYTGELFFGEGSRLTVL.